The 5 T cell receptor beta chains below were found in one sample sequenced in a study of T-cell memory formation after mild COVID-19. MiXCR, run by TCRdb on the 5' RACE reads, gives a single entry per CDR3 protein. The sample shows 260,000 or so distinct CDR3 sequences, 15% to 20% of them seen only once. Sequences were obtained from PBMCs or a T cell subset sorted from them (not recorded which). These receptors came from a man aged 18 to 35 who had mild COVID-19 (a few samples of this study predate the infection). Cell type and time point are not known.

This clonotype was observed a few times. The rearrangement links TRBV2 to TRBJ2-1; the D gene is possibly TRBD1 (6 bases). Germline CDR1 and CDR2: SNHLY and FYNNEI. The CDR3 sequence is 12 residues long. The ends were cut back, 5 bases at V and 9 bases at J, with 11 bases in the middle. The CDR3 DNA reads as TGTGCCAGCAGTACAACAGGGATTGAGCAGTTCTTC. Translated, it gives CASSTTGIEQFF.

CDR3 coding DNA: TGCGCCAGCAGCCAACTCATACTAGCGGGGGGGCTGAATGAGCAGTTCTTC. It specifies CASSQLILAGGLNEQFF. The chain is built from TRBV4-1 and TRBJ2-1, with 13 bases matching TRBD2. Germline V gives CDR1 MGHRA, CDR2 YSYEKL. The CDR3 covers 17 residues. Trimming took 2 bases from V and 7 from J; bases not matched to a gene: 8.

This clonotype has a handful of counts. The J gene is TRBJ2-1, the V gene TRBV2; 9 positions agree with TRBD2. The V gene end was trimmed by 6 bases and the J gene end by 5 bases; junction bases not matched to a gene: 5. Per the germline V gene, CDR1 is SNHLY and CDR2 is FYNNEI. This CDR3 comprises 14 residues. The CDR3 DNA reads TGTGCCAGCAGACTTAGCGGGGGAAACAATGAGCAGTTCTTC. Translation gives CASRLSGGNNEQFF.

J is TRBJ2-3 and V is TRBV6-5, with 8 bases that match TRBD2. This CDR3 spans 15 amino acids. V lost 2 bases and J lost 4; bases outside the gene matches: 5. Germline loops: CDR1 MNHEY, CDR2 SVGAGI. CDR3: CASSYQRGRADTQYF. The CDR3 nucleotides are TGTGCCAGCAGTTACCAGCGGGGGAGGGCAGATACGCAGTATTTT.

The chain recombines TRBV21-1 with TRBJ2-7; no DNA check was done on the table's D call, TRBD1. TRBV21-1 is described as a pseudogene. The CDR3 is 18 residues long. The CDR3 bases are TGTGCCAGCAGCAACACAGGGGACCCGGGACAGGGGAAATGCGAGCAGTACTTC. Translating it yields CASSNTGDPGQGKCEQYF.